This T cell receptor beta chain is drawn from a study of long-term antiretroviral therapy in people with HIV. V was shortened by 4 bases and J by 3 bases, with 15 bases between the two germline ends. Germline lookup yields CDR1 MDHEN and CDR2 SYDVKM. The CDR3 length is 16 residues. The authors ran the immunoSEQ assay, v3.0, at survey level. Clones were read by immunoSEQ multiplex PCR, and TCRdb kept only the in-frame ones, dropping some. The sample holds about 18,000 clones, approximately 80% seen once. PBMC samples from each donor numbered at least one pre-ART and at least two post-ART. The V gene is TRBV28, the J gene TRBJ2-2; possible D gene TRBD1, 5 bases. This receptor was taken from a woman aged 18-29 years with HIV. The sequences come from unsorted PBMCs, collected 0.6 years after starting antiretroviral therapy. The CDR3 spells CASSSGLHLDTGELFF. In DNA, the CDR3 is TGTGCCAGCAGTTCAGGGTTGCATCTGGACACCGGGGAGCTGTTTTTT.